One and the same sample provided the 31 T cell receptor beta chains below, sequenced in a study of T-cell reconstitution after alpha-beta-depleted transplantation in children. Unique molecular identifiers were incorporated into the prepared TCRbeta library. TCRdb used MiXCR to reprocess the PCR reads, holding one entry per CDR3 protein. The repertoire holds 120,000 or so distinct CDR3 sequences, with 20% to 25% as singletons. Sequencing was performed on PBMCs, mostly from graft donor cells, taken 180 days after TCRalphabeta/CD19-depleted stem cell transplant. The source is a male patient between 2 and 15 years old who had a stem cell transplant for chronic granulomatous disease, so the T cells may come from the graft donor.

This clonotype was seen at least ten times. The chain couples TRBV20-1 to TRBJ2-7, with a possible D match to TRBD2 (5 bases). CDR1 is DFQATT and CDR2 is SNEGSKA in the germline V gene (reference sequence). With 6 bases removed from V and 7 bases from J, the gap between germline ends came to 13 bases. The CDR3 is made up of 11 amino acids. CDR3 residues: CSARLAPEQYF. The CDR3 nucleotides are TGCAGTGCGAGATTAGCGCCTGAGCAGTACTTC.

This clonotype was counted at least ten times. V usage is TRBV29-1 and J usage is TRBJ2-5, with D perhaps matching TRBD2 (6 bases). CDR1 is SQVTM and CDR2 is ANQGSEA in the germline V gene. V shed 6 bases and J shed 2 bases, with 10 bases lying between them. This CDR3 comprises 12 residues. CDR3 in amino acids: CSVDGGQETQYF. The CDR3 nucleotides are TGCAGCGTCGACGGGGGTCAAGAGACCCAGTACTTC.

This clonotype was detected only a few times. This rearrangement joins TRBV12-3 or TRBV12-4 to TRBJ1-1; D is unresolved. Trimming shortened V by 2 bases and J by 3 bases, and 4 bases separated the two germline ends. The CDR3 spans 12 residues. Here the CDR3 reads CASSLWDTEAFF. CDR3 bases: TGTGCCAGCAGTTTATGGGACACTGAAGCTTTCTTT.

This clonotype came up many times. The chain links TRBV29-1 to TRBJ2-7; D gene unclear. The V gene lost 3 bases and the J gene lost 5 bases, with 5 bases spanning the gap. Germline V CDR1 and CDR2: SQVTM, ANQGSEA. This CDR3 has 10 amino acids. The CDR3 reads CSVEGNEQYF. The CDR3 coding sequence is TGCAGCGTTGAGGGGAACGAGCAGTACTTC.

The sample holds a few counts of this clonotype. V gene TRBV9 combines with J gene TRBJ2-1; D is unresolved. Trimming shortened V by 0 bases and J by 4 bases, and 14 bases separated the two germline ends. The CDR3 loop spans 16 amino acids. Germline CDR1 is SGDLS and CDR2 is YYNGEE. The CDR3 DNA reads TGTGCCAGCAGCGTAGCATCTCGCAGCCTTTACAATGAGCAGTTCTTC. It specifies CASSVASRSLYNEQFF.

The J gene is TRBJ2-3, the V gene TRBV5-4; TRBD2 agrees at 10 bases. V was pared by 1 base and J by 4 bases, with 3 bases of the junction left unmatched. Germline V gives CDR1 SGHNT, CDR2 YYREEE (reference sequence). This CDR3 is 15 amino acids long. CDR3 DNA sequence: TGTGCCAGCAGCTTGATAGCGGGAGGCCCAGATACGCAGTATTTT. As protein: CASSLIAGGPDTQYF.

This clonotype was seen a few times. This chain uses TRBV29-1 with TRBJ2-7; possibly TRBD2 for D (5 bases). Germline CDR1 SQVTM, CDR2 ANQGSEA. V dropped 3 bases and J dropped 3 bases, with 12 bases sitting between them. The CDR3 is 13 residues long. CDR3 region: CSVEAGMDYEQYF. The CDR3 DNA reads as TGCAGCGTTGAGGCCGGGATGGACTACGAGCAGTACTTC.

To note about this clonotype: It may be a read error: a sequence one base away is much more abundant. This rearrangement joins TRBV20-1 to TRBJ2-3; perhaps D is TRBD1 or TRBD2 (5 bases each). The V end lost 7 bases, the J end lost 4 bases, and 18 bases lay between the germline ends. Germline CDR1 is DFQATT and CDR2 is SNEGSKA (reference sequence). The CDR3 contains 14 residues. The CDR3 nucleotides are TGCAGTGTTAGGGCAGGGAGAGGCGCAGATACGCAGTATTTT. Encoded protein: CSVRAGRGADTQYF.

V gene TRBV12-3 or TRBV12-4 combines with J gene TRBJ1-6, with 10 bases matching TRBD1. V shed 5 bases and J 9 bases; nucleotides not matched to a gene: 4. This CDR3 has 14 amino acids. CDR3 coding DNA: TGTGCCAGCAGTCTGACAGGGGGCCCTTCACCCCTCCACTTT. Its translation: CASSLTGGPSPLHF.

A few counts support this clonotype. The chain is built from TRBV5-5 and TRBJ2-5; D remains ambiguous. There are 12 residues in the CDR3. Germline loops: CDR1 SGHKS, CDR2 YYEKEE (reference sequence). Trimming stripped 6 bases from V and 4 bases from J, with 10 bases between. As DNA, the CDR3 is TGTGCCAGCATCTTATCCATAGAGACCCAGTACTTC. Encoded protein: CASILSIETQYF.

The chain employs TRBV25-1 and TRBJ1-2; D is undetermined. Germline CDR1 and CDR2: MGHDK and SYGVNS. V lost 3 bases to trimming and J lost 5 bases, with 10 bases between them. The CDR3 covers 13 residues. The CDR3 loop is CASSDLIGYGYTF. The CDR3 DNA is TGTGCCAGCAGTGACTTGATTGGATATGGCTACACCTTC.

The CDR3 DNA reads as TGTGCCAGCAGCCAAGACCCCCGAGACTTACATTCAGATACGCAGTATTTT. Translation gives CASSQDPRDLHSDTQYF. V usage is TRBV14 and J usage is TRBJ2-3; no clear D gene. This CDR3 region has 17 residues. The germline V and J ends were trimmed by 0 bases and 4 bases, with 17 bases remaining between them. The germline V gene encodes CDR1 SGHDN and CDR2 FVKESK. Complete variable domain (other parts from reference TRBV14 and TRBJ2-3): EAGVTQFPSHSVIEKGQTVTLRCDPISGHDNLYWYRRVMGKEIKFLLHFVKESKQDESGMPNNRFLAERTGGTYSTLKVQPAELEDSGVYFCASSQDPRDLHSDTQYFGPGTRLTVL.

Notes on this clonotype: One end of the junction is discordant with germline, which a read error may explain. This sequence joins TRBV7-7 and TRBJ1-3; no definite D call. The CDR3 is made up of 13 amino acids. Germline V gene lookup returns CDR1 SSHAT and CDR2 FNYEAQ (reference sequence). For the CDR3, the DNA is TGTGCTAGCAGCCGGACCCCCGGAAACACCATATATTTT. This translates into CASSRTPGNTIYF.

In its sample, this clonotype was seen many times. The gene calls are TRBV5-6 and TRBJ2-1, with 16 bases fitting TRBD2. CDR1 is SGHDT and CDR2 is YYEEEE in the germline V gene. This CDR3 contains 20 residues. J lost 1 base, V lost 0 bases, and 7 bases had no gene match. For the CDR3, the DNA is TGTGCCAGCAGCTTGGTGGGGACTAGCGGGAGGGCGAATTCCTACAATGAGCAGTTCTTC. It encodes CASSLVGTSGRANSYNEQFF.

This clonotype was detected ten times or more. The DNA of the CDR3 is TGTGCCAGCAGTTTCGGGTCCAACTGGCAGCGACCGGGACTAGCGGAGCAGTACTTC. Protein: CASSFGSNWQRPGLAEQYF. The rearrangement joins TRBV12-3 or TRBV12-4 to TRBJ2-7; 10 bases match TRBD2. V dropped 3 bases and J dropped 7; count of bases not matched to a gene: 21. The CDR3 runs to 19 residues.

This chain joins TRBV7-3 and TRBJ2-1; no definite D call. Trimming shortened V by 5 bases and J by 0 bases, and 26 bases separated the two germline ends. The germline CDR1 and CDR2 sequences are SGHTA and FQGTGA. The CDR3 is 20 residues long. The CDR3 loop reads CASSPLKKQANSHSYNEQFF. The DNA for the CDR3 is TGTGCCAGCAGCCCACTAAAAAAGCAGGCTAATTCTCACTCCTACAATGAGCAGTTCTTC. Full variable domain (remainder filled in from reference TRBV7-3 and TRBJ2-1): GAGVSQTPSNKVTEKGKYVELRCDPISGHTALYWYRQSLGQGPEFLIYFQGTGAADDSGLPNDRFFAVRPEGSVSTLKIQRTERGDSAVYLCASSPLKKQANSHSYNEQFFGPGTRLTVL.

This clonotype was seen repeatedly, ten times or more. The chain carries TRBV20-1 and TRBJ1-6, with 7 positions matching TRBD1. The V and J ends lost 1 base and 8 bases, in that order; junction bases with no gene match: 11. The CDR3 spans 16 residues. Germline CDR1 reads DFQATT; CDR2 reads SNEGSKA (reference sequence). Written as DNA, the CDR3 is TGCAGTGCTAGAGCCGCCGACAGGGCGGTCGATTCACCCCTCCACTTT. It codes for CSARAADRAVDSPLHF.

As to this clonotype: A single base separates this from a much larger clone, so it may be a read error. The rearrangement links TRBV28 to TRBJ2-4, with 8 bases aligning to TRBD1. Germline V gene data show CDR1 as MDHEN and CDR2 as SYDVKM. The CDR3 length is 13 residues. CDR3: CASSFNRGNSQYF. CDR3 nucleotides: TGTGCCAGCAGTTTCAACAGGGGGAACAGTCAGTACTTC.

This chain links TRBV12-3 or TRBV12-4 with TRBJ1-1; D may be TRBD1 (5 bases). CDR3 length: 14 residues. Trimming left V 6 bases short and J 1 base short, with 12 bases between. The CDR3 nucleotides read TGTGCCAGCAGACTAGGGACGGGGAACACTGAAGCTTTCTTT. Translation gives CASRLGTGNTEAFF.

The genes are TRBV7-3 and TRBJ2-1; 7 nucleotides align to TRBD2. Germline V gene lookup returns CDR1 SGHTA and CDR2 FQGTGA. This CDR3 contains 19 residues. Unmatched junction bases numbered 12, after V lost 1 base and J lost 0 bases. CDR3 in DNA: TGTGCCAGCAGCTTAAACCCTATCGAATCTAGCGGCTCCTACAATGAGCAGTTCTTC. Encoded protein: CASSLNPIESSGSYNEQFF.

The V call is TRBV12-3 or TRBV12-4, the J call TRBJ1-5; D not certain. Trimming took off 1 base at V and 9 bases at J, with 4 bases between the two ends. This CDR3 spans 11 amino acids. Written as DNA, the CDR3 is TGTGCCAGCAGTTTAGGCCTGCCCCAGCATTTT. Protein sequence: CASSLGLPQHF.

This clonotype was found many times. The chain uses TRBV12-3 or TRBV12-4 and TRBJ1-1, with D hard to call. Between the trimmed V and J ends, which lost 5 bases and 2 bases, there was a span of 12 bases. The CDR3 runs to 14 residues. The CDR3 region is CASSPRTGNTEAFF. The CDR3 DNA follows: TGTGCCAGCAGTCCGCGAACTGGAAACACTGAAGCTTTCTTT.

This clonotype was counted between two and nine times. The chain joins TRBV4-3 to TRBJ1-6; 7 bases fit TRBD1. Germline V CDR1 and CDR2: LGHNA, YSLEER. The CDR3 has 15 residues. V dropped 4 bases and J dropped 5; count of bases not matched to a gene: 5. CDR3 protein: CASSRGTADNSPLHF. In DNA form, the CDR3 reads TGCGCCAGCAGCCGGGGGACAGCAGATAATTCACCCCTCCACTTT.

This clonotype was recorded many times. The V and J genes are TRBV15 and TRBJ1-5; weak D call: TRBD1 (6 bases). Trimming removed 7 bases from V and 5 bases from J, with 21 bases in between. CDR1 is LNHNV, CDR2 YYDKDF, per germline (reference sequence). The CDR3 is made up of 16 amino acids. This chain's CDR3 is CATTLTGRGLDQPQHF. Here the CDR3 DNA reads TGTGCCACCACACTCACAGGGAGAGGATTGGATCAGCCCCAGCATTTT.

V is TRBV5-6 and J is TRBJ2-1; 10 bases map to TRBD2. The CDR3 consists of 15 residues. J gave up 7 bases and V 3 bases, and 7 bases lay outside the gene matches. Germline V lookup: CDR1 SGHDT, CDR2 YYEEEE. The CDR3: CASSYERGGRNEQFF. CDR3 sequence (DNA): TGTGCCAGCAGCTATGAGCGGGGGGGCAGGAATGAGCAGTTCTTC.

This clonotype was found a few times. The chain couples TRBV29-1 to TRBJ2-3; no clear D gene. The V gene lost 6 bases and the J gene lost 2 bases, with 12 bases spanning the gap. The CDR3 consists of 13 residues. CDR1 and CDR2 from the germline V gene are SQVTM and ANQGSEA. CDR3 coding DNA: TGCAGCGTGGCGACTCTACACACAGATACGCAGTATTTT. It yields the protein CSVATLHTDTQYF.

This clonotype has just a few counts. This rearrangement joins TRBV7-2 to TRBJ1-3; D remains ambiguous. The CDR3 totals 17 residues. The germline CDR1 and CDR2 sequences are SGHTA and FQGNSA. V was trimmed by 3 bases and J by 0 bases, leaving 15 bases between them. CDR3 sequence: CASSLGFGDGSGNTIYF. CDR3 nucleotide sequence: TGTGCCAGCAGCTTGGGATTTGGGGATGGCTCTGGAAACACCATATATTTT.

This clonotype was picked up a small number of times. The chain couples TRBV4-1 to TRBJ2-1; 14 nucleotides agree with TRBD2. The CDR3 is made up of 17 amino acids. Losses at the gene ends were 4 bases for V and 7 bases for J; bases not matched to a gene: 9. Germline V gene sequence: CDR1 MGHRA, CDR2 YSYEKL. The CDR3 DNA sequence: TGCGCCAGCAGCCCCGAGAGCGGACTAGCGGGGGGTAATGAGCAGTTCTTC. Translated: CASSPESGLAGGNEQFF.

The table lists this clonotype with a few counts. The chain recombines TRBV12-3 or TRBV12-4 with TRBJ2-4; D gene uncertain. CDR3 size: 15 residues. V was cut by 1 base and J by 3 bases, with 10 bases left in between. DNA of the CDR3: TGTGCCAGCAGTTTAGGCGGCTTAGACAAAAACATTCAGTACTTC. Protein product: CASSLGGLDKNIQYF.

This clonotype showed up many times. The rearrangement uses TRBV15 and TRBJ2-7, with D uncertain. The length of the CDR3 is 14 residues. With 0 bases removed from V and 1 base from J, the gap between germline ends came to 7 bases. Germline CDR1 reads LNHNV; CDR2 reads YYDKDF (reference sequence). This CDR3 reads CATSRDLRSYEQYF. As DNA, the CDR3 is TGTGCCACCAGCAGAGATTTGAGGTCCTACGAGCAGTACTTC.

In this sample, this clonotype turned up many times. The rearrangement joins TRBV20-1 to TRBJ2-5; D might be TRBD1 (5 bases). V lost 3 bases and J 5 bases, leaving 13 bases between the germline ends. The CDR3 has 13 residues. Per germline, CDR1 DFQATT and CDR2 SNEGSKA (reference sequence). The CDR3 here is CSARQGLRETQYF. CDR3 nucleotide sequence: TGCAGTGCTAGGCAGGGCCTCCGGGAGACCCAGTACTTC.